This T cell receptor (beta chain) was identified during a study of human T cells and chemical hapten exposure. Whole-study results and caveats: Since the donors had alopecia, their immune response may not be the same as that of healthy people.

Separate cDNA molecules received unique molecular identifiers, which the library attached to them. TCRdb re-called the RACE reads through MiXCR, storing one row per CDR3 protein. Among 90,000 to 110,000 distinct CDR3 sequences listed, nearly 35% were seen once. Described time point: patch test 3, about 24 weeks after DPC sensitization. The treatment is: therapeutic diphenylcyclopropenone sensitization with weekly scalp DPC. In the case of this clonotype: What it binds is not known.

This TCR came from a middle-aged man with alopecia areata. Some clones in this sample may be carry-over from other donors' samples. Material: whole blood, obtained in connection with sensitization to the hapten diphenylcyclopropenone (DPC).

CDR3 region: CASRERGENTEAFF. CDR3 nucleotide sequence: TGTGCCAGCAGAGAACGGGGGGAGAACACTGAAGCTTTCTTT. The rearrangement links TRBV2 to TRBJ1-1; possibly TRBD1 for D (5 bases). V was trimmed by 6 bases and J by 1 base, leaving 12 bases between them. From germline, CDR1 is SNHLY and CDR2 FYNNEI. The CDR3 loop spans 14 amino acids.